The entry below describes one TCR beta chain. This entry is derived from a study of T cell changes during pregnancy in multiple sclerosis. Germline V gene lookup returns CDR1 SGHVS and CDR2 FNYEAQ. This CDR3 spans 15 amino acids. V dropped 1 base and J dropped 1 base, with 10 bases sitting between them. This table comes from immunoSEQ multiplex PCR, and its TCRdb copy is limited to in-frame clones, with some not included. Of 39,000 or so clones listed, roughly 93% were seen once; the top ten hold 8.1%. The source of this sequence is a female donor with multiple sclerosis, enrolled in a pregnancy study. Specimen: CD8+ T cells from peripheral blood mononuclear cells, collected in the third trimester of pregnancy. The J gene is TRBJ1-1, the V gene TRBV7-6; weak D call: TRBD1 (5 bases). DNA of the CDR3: TGTGCCAGCAGCTTAGGGCAGGGCACGAACACTGAAGCTTTCTTT. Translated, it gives CASSLGQGTNTEAFF.